This TCR beta chain was documented in a study of T cells in narcolepsy. Study context: Patients with NT1 or NT2 and healthy control donors were enrolled.

This clone was detected a few times. Method: immunoSEQ multiplex PCR; TCRdb's copy keeps in-frame clones and lacks some. The table has tens of thousands of clones, 70% to 80% seen once. The germline CDR1 and CDR2 sequences are GTSNPN and SVGIG (reference sequence). The CDR3 totals 13 residues. Trimming stripped 4 bases from V and 2 bases from J, with 11 bases between. This rearrangement joins TRBV30 to TRBJ1-2, with D possibly TRBD1 on 6 matching bases. Input material: CD45RA- memory CD4+ T cells from PBMCs. The TCR sequence derives from a human donor with narcolepsy. The CDR3 spells CAWTVGGNYGYTF. The CDR3, as DNA: TGTGCCTGGACCGTAGGGGGGAACTATGGCTACACCTTC.